This T cell receptor beta chain was sequenced during a study of blood T cell repertoires in COVID-19. Overall study context: Sources were T cells, B-cell-depleted T cells, or PBMCs; the material itself was cDNA or gDNA.

Per the original data handling: Estimated nucleated cell counts came from reference gene primer amplification. Data came from immunoSEQ multiplex PCR; TCRdb stores just in-frame clones and leaves some out. V, J and clone size are taken as reported in that table, and D and trimming were inferred from the DNA itself. The sample carries a few hundred thousand clones, approximately 88% recorded once. This clone has a single count. Participants spanned ages about 18 to 90 years and resided in 20 to 30 US areas. Which cohort a participant joined came from the clinical history participants gave. This clonotype was sampled from a middle-aged woman with acute COVID-19. What was sequenced was PBMCs or T cells enriched from blood (not recorded which).

The DNA of the CDR3 is TGTGCCATCAGTCGGCCGGGGGTAGAATACGAGCAGTACTTC. Encoded protein: CAISRPGVEYEQYF. This rearrangement joins TRBV10-3 to TRBJ2-7; possible D gene TRBD2, 6 bases. Trimming took off 5 bases at V and 4 bases at J, with 15 bases between the two ends. In germline, CDR1 is ENHRY, CDR2 SYGVKD. The CDR3 runs 14 residues.